This T cell receptor beta chain was captured by sequencing in a study of cytomegalovirus exposure and HLA in healthy donors. Across the whole study: From donors who were HLA-typed, an early data release held approximately 84 million unique TCRs.

PCR employed 60 Vbeta and 13 Jbeta primers. Assay used: immunoSEQ multiplex PCR; TCRdb lists only in-frame clones, some missing. Here the sample spans approximately 150,000 clones, 75% being singletons. The CDR3 extends over 16 amino acids. Germline V lookup: CDR1 SGHVS, CDR2 FNYEAQ. Losses at the gene ends were 3 bases for V and 3 bases for J; bases not matched to a gene: 9. About this clone: Its target is unknown.

Points from the study as a whole: Most TCR sequences proved rare, with some public TCRs found in many donors. A later look showed TCR association rates differing by HLA locus, highest for DRB1 and lowest for HLA-C. A list of 150 or so TCR beta chains associated with cytomegalovirus was given.

The chain uses TRBV7-6 and TRBJ1-1; 8 bases fit TRBD1. The TCR sequence derives from a man between 35 and 55 years old in good health and CMV-seronegative. Source material: PBMCs. CDR3 sequence (DNA): TGTGCCAGCAGCTTCCCTCGACAGGGGACAGACACTGAAGCTTTCTTT. This translates into CASSFPRQGTDTEAFF. Together with reference TRBV7-6 and TRBJ1-1, the CDR3 gives the full variable domain: GAGVSQSPRYKVTKRGQDVALRCDPISGHVSLYWYRQALGQGPEFLTYFNYEAQQDKSGLPNDRFSAERPEGSISTLTIQRTEQRDSAMYRCASSFPRQGTDTEAFFGQGTRLTVV.